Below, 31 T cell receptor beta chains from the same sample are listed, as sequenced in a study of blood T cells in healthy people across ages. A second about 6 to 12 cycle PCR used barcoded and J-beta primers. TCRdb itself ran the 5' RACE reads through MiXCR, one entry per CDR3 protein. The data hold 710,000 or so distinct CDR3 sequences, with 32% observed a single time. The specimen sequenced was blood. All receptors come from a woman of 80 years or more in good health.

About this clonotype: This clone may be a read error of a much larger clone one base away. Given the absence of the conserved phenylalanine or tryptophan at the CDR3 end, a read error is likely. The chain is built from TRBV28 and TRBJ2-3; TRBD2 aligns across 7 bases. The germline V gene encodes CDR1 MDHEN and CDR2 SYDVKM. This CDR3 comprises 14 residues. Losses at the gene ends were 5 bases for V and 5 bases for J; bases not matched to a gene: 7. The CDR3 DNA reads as TGTGCCAGCAGTGCCGGGGGGACGTTAGATACGCAGTATTTG. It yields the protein CASSAGGTLDTQYL.

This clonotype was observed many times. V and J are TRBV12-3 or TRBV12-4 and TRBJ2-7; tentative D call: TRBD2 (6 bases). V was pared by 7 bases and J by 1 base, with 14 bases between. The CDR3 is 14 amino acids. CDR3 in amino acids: CASTRGYGSYEQYF. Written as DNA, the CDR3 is TGTGCCAGCACCCGGGGGTACGGTTCCTACGAGCAGTACTTC.

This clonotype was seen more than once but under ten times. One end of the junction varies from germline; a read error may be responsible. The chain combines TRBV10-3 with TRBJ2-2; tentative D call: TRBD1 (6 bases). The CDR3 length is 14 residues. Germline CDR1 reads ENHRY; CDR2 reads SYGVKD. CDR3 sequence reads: CAISGAGETGERFF. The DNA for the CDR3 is TGTGCCATCAGTGGTGCAGGGGAAACCGGGGAGCGGTTTTTT.

This chain's CDR3 is CSVRNSNQPQHF. The CDR3 DNA is TGCAGCGTTAGAAATAGCAATCAGCCCCAGCATTTT. This chain joins TRBV29-1 and TRBJ1-5; D gene ambiguous. CDR1 SQVTM and CDR2 ANQGSEA come from the germline V gene. CDR3 length equals 12 residues. V gave up 5 bases and J gave up 0 bases, with 5 bases separating them.

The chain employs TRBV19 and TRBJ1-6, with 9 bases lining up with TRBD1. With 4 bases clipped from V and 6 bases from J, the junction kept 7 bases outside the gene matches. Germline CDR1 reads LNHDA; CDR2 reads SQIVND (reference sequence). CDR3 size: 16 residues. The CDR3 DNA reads TGTGCCAGTAGTAAAGCCGGGACAGGGCCTAATTCACCCCTCCACTTT. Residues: CASSKAGTGPNSPLHF.

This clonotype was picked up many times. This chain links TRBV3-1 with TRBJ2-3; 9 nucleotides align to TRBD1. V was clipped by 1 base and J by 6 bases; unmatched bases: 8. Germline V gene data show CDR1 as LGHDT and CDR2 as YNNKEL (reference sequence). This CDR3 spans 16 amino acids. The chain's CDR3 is CASSQVQGAREDTQYF. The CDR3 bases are TGTGCCAGCAGCCAAGTACAGGGGGCAAGGGAGGATACGCAGTATTTT.

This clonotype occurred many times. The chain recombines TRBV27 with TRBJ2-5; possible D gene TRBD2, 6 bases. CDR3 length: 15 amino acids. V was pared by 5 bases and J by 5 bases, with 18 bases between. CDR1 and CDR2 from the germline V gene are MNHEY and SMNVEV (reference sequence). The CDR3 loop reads CASSTGLSSYETQYF. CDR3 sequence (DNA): TGTGCCAGCAGTACGGGACTTAGCTCGTATGAGACCCAGTACTTC.

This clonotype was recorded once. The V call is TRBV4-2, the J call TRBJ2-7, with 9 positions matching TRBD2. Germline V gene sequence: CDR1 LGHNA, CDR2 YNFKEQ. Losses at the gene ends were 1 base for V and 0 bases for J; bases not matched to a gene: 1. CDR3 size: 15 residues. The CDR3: CASSQGTSVSYEQYF. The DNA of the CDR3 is TGTGCCAGCAGCCAAGGGACTAGCGTCTCCTACGAGCAGTACTTC.

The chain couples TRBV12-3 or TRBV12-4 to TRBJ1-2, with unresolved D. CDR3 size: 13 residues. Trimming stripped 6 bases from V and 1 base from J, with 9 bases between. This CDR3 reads CASSPTNNYGYTF. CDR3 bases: TGTGCCAGCAGCCCGACAAATAACTATGGCTACACCTTC.

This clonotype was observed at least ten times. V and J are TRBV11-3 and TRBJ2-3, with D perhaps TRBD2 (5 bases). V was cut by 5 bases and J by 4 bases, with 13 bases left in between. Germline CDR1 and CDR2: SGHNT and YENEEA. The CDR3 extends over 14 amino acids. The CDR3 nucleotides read TGTGCCAGCAGCGCTCGAGGAGGCGCAGATACGCAGTATTTT. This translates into CASSARGGADTQYF. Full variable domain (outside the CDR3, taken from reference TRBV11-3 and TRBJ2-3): EAGVVQSPRYKIIEKKQPVAFWCNPISGHNTLYWYLQNLGQGPELLIRYENEEAVDDSQLPKDRFSAERLKGVDSTLKIQPAELGDSAVYLCASSARGGADTQYFGPGTRLTVL.

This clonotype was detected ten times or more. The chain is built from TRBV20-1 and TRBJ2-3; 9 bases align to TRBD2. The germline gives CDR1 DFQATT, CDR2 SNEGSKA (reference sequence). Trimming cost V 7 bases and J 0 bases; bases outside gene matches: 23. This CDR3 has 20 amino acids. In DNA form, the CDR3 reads TGCAGTGGCACGAAATTTACCAGCGGGGGGTCGATTACTAGCACAGATACGCAGTATTTT. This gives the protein CSGTKFTSGGSITSTDTQYF.

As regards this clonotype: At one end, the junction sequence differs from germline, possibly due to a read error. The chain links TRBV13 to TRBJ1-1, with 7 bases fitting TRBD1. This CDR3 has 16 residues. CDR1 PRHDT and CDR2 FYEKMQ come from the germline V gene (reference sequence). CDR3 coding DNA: TGTGCCTGCAGCCCCCGACAGGGCGGGATGAACACTGAAGCTTTCTTT. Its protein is CACSPRQGGMNTEAFF.

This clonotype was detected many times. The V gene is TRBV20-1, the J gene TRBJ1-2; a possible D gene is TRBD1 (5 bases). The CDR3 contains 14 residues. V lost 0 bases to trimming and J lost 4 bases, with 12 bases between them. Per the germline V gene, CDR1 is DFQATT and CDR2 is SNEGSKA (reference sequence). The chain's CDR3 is CSARDQGVSYGYTF. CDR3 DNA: TGCAGTGCTAGAGATCAAGGGGTGTCCTATGGCTACACCTTC.

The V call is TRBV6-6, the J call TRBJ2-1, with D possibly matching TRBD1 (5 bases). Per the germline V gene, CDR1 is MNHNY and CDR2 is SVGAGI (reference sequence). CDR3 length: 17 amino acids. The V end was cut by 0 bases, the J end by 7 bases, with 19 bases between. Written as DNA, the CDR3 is TGTGCCAGCAGTTACTCGATGGGGCAGGAGCTAGGGAATGAGCAGTTCTTC. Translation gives CASSYSMGQELGNEQFF.

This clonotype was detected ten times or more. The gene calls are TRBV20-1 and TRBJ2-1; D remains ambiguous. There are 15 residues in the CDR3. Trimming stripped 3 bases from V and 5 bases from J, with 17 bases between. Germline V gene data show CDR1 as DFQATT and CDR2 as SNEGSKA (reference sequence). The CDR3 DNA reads TGCAGTGCTAGTTTATTGCTCATAGCCCACAATGAGCAGTTCTTC. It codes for CSASLLLIAHNEQFF.

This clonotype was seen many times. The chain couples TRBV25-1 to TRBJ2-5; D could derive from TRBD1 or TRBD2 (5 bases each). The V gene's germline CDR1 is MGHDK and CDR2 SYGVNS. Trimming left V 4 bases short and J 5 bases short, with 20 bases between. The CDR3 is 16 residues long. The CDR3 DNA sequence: TGTGCCAGCAGTGGATACGGGACGGCAAGGAGGGAGACCCAGTACTTC. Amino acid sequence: CASSGYGTARRETQYF.

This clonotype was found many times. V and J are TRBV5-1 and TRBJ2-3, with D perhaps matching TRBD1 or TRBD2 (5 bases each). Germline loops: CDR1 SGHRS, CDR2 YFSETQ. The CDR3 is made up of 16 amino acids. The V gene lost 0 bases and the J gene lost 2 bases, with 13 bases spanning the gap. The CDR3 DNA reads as TGCGCCAGCAGCTTGGAAGGTGGGGGAAACACAGATACGCAGTATTTT. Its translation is CASSLEGGGNTDTQYF. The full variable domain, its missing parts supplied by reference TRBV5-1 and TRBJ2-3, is KAGVTQTPRYLIKTRGQQVTLSCSPISGHRSVSWYQQTPGQGLQFLFEYFSETQRNKGNFPGRFSGRQFSNSRSEMNVSTLELGDSALYLCASSLEGGGNTDTQYFGPGTRLTVL.

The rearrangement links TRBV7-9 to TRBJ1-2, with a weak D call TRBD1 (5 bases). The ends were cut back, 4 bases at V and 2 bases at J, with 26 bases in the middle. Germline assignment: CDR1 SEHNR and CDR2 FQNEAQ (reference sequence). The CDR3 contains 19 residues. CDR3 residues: CASSYPPPKRLTVNYGYTF. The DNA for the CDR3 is TGTGCCAGCAGCTACCCGCCGCCAAAGAGGCTGACAGTAAACTATGGCTACACCTTC.

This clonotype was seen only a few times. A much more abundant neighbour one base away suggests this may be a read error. DNA of the CDR3: TGTGCCAGCAGCTTACAGGGGACAGGCGGTGAGCAGTACTTC. It is translated as CASSLQGTGGEQYF. The V gene is TRBV7-2, the J gene TRBJ2-7; 8 nucleotides agree with TRBD1. The V segment lost 2 bases and the J segment 7 bases; nucleotides outside the gene matches: 7. There are 14 residues in the CDR3. Germline V gene sequence: CDR1 SGHTA, CDR2 FQGNSA. Supplemented by reference TRBV7-2 and TRBJ2-7, the full variable domain reads GAGVSQSPSNKVTEKGKDVELRCDPISGHTALYWYRQSLGQGLEFLIYFQGNSAPDKSGLPSDRFSAERTGGSVSTLTIQRTQQEDSAVYLCASSLQGTGGEQYFGPGTRLTVT.

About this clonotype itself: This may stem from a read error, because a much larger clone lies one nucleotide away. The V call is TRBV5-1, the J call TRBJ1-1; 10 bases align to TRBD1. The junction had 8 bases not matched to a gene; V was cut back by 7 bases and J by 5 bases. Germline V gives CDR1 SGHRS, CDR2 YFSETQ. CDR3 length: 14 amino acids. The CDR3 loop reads CASGWTGGVTEAFF. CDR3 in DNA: TGCGCCAGCGGCTGGACAGGGGGTGTTACTGAAGCTTTCTTT.

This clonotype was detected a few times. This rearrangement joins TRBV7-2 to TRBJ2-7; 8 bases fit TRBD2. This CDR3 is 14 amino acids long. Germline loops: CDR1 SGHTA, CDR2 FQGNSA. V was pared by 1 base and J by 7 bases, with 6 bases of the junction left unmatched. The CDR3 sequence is CASSLDGGAREQYF. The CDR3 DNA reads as TGTGCCAGCAGCTTAGACGGGGGGGCCCGTGAGCAGTACTTC.

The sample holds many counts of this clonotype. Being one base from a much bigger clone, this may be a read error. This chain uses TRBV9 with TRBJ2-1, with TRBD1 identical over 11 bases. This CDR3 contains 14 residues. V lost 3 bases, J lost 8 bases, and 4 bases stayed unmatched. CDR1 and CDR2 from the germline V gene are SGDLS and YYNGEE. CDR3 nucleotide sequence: TGTGCCAGCAGCGGGGGACAGGGGGGGGATGAGCAGTTCTTC. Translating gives CASSGGQGGDEQFF.

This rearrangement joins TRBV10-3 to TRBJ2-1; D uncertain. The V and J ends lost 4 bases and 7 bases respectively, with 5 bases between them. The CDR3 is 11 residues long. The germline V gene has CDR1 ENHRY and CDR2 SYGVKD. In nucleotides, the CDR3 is TGTGCCATCAGTGGAAAGAATGAGCAGTTCTTC. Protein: CAISGKNEQFF.

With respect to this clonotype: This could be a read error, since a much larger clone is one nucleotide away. The CDR3 sequence is CTSSPGRASTEAFF. In DNA, the CDR3 is TGCACCAGCAGCCCAGGCAGGGCGAGCACTGAAGCTTTCTTT. V usage is TRBV5-1 and J usage is TRBJ1-1; weak D call: TRBD1 (5 bases). The CDR3 length is 14 residues. Germline V gives CDR1 SGHRS, CDR2 YFSETQ.

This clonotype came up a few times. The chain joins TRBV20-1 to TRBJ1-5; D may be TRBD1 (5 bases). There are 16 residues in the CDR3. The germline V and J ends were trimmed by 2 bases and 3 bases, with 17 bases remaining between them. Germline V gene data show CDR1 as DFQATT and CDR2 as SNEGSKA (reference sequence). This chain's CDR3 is CSARKAGTGINQPQHF. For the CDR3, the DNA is TGCAGTGCTAGAAAGGCCGGGACTGGTATCAATCAGCCCCAGCATTTT.

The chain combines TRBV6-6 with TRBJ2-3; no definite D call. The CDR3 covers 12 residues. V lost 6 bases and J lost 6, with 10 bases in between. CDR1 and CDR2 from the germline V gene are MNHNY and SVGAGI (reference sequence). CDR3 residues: CASSAMSDTQYF. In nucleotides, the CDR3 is TGTGCCAGCAGCGCAATGTCGGATACGCAGTATTTT.

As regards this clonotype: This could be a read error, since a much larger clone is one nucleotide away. The CDR3 DNA reads as TGTGCCAGCAGCCAAGGACCAGGGGCTGGGGCCAACGTCCTGACTTTC. Amino acids: CASSQGPGAGANVLTF. V gene TRBV4-2 combines with J gene TRBJ2-6, with a weak D call TRBD1 (6 bases). Looked up from germline, CDR1 is LGHNA and CDR2 is YNFKEQ. The CDR3 contains 16 residues. Trimming left V 1 base short and J 2 bases short, with 9 bases between.

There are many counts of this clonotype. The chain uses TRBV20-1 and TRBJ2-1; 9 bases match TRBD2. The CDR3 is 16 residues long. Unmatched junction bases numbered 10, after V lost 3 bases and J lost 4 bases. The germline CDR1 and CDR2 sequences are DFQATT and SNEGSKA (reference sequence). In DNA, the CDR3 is TGCAGTGCTAGGACCCCCAGCGGGGGGACTTACAATGAGCAGTTCTTC. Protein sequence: CSARTPSGGTYNEQFF.

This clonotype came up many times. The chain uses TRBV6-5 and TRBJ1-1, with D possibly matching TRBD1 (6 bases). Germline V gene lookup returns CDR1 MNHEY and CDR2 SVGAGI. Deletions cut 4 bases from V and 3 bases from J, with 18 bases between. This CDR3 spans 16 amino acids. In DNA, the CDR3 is TGTGCCAGCAGTTCCCGTCAGTTAAGGGGGTACACTGAAGCTTTCTTT. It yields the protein CASSSRQLRGYTEAFF.

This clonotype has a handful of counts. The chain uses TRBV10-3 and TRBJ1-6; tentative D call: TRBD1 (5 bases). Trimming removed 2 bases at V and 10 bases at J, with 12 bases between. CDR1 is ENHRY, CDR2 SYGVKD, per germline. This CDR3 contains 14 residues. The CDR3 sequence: CAISESGPGSPLHF. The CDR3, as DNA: TGTGCCATCAGTGAGAGCGGCCCAGGGTCACCCCTCCACTTT.

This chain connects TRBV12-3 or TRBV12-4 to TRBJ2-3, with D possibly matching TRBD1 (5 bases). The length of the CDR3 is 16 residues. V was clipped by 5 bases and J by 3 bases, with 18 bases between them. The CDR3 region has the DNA TGTGCCAGCAGTCCCCGGGTAGCAGGGAAAACAGATACGCAGTATTTT. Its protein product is CASSPRVAGKTDTQYF.